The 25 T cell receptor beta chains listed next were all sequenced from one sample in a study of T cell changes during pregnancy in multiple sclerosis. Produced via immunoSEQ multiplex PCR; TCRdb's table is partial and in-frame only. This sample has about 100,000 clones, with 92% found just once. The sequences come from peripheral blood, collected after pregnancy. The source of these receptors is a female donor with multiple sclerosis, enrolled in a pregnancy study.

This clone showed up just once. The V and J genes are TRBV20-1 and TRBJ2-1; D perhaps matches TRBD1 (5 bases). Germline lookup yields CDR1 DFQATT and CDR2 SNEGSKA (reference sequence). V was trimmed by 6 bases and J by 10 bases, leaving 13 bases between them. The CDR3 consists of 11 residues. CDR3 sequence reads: CSAFTQDEQFF. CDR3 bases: TGCAGTGCCTTCACACAGGACGAGCAGTTCTTC.

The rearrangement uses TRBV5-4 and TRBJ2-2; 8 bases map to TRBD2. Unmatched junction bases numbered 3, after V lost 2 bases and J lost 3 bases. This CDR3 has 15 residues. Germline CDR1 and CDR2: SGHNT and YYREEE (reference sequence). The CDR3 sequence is CASSFTGGDTGELFF. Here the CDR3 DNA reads TGTGCCAGCAGCTTCACGGGGGGGGACACCGGGGAGCTGTTTTTT.

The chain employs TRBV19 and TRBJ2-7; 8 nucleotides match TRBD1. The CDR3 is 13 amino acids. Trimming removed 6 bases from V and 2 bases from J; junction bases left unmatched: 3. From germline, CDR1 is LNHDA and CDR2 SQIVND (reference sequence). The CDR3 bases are TGTGCCAGTAGCCGGACAGGGCCCTACGAGCAGTACTTC. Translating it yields CASSRTGPYEQYF.

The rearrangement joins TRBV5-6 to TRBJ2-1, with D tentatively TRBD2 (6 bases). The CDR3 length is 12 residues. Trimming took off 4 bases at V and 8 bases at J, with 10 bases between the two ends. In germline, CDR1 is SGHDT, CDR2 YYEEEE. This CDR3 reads CASSPGLYEQFF. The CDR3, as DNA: TGTGCCAGCAGCCCGGGACTGTATGAGCAGTTCTTC.

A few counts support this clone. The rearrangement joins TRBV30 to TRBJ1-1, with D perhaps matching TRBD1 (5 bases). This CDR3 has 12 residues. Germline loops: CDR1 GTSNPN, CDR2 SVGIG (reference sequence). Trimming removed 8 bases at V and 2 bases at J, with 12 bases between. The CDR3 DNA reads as TGTGCCAGAGCGACAGACAACACTGAAGCTTTCTTT. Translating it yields CARATDNTEAFF.

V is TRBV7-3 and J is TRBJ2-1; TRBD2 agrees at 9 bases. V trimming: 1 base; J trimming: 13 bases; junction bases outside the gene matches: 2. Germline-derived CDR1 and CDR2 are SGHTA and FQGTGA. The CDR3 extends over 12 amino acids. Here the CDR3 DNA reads TGTGCCAGCAGCTTAAGTAGCGGGAGACAGTTCTTC. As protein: CASSLSSGRQFF.

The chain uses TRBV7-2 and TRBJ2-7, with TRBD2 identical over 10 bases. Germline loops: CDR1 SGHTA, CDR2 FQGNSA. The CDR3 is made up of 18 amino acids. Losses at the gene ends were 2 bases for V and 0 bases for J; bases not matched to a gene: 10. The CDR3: CASSLLSLAGETSYEQYF. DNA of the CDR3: TGTGCCAGCAGCTTATTGTCGCTAGCGGGGGAAACCTCCTACGAGCAGTACTTC.

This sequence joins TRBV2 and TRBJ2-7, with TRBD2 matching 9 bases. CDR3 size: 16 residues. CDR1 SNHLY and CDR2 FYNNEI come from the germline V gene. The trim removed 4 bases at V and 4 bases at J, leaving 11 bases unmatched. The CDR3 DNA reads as TGTGCCAGCAGTGGCGAAGAGGGAGCGGGGGGTTACGAGCAGTACTTC. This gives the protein CASSGEEGAGGYEQYF.

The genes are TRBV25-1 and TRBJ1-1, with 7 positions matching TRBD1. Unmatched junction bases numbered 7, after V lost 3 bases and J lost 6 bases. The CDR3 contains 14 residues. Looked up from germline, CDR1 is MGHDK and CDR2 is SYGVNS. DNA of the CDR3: TGTGCCAGCAGTGAGATGACAGGGTTCGCTGAAGCTTTCTTT. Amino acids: CASSEMTGFAEAFF.

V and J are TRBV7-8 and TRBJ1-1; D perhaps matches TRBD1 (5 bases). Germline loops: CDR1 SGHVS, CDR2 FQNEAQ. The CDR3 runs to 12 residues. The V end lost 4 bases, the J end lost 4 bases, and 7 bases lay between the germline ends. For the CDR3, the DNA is TGTGCCAGCAGCTCCGGGGGCACTGAAGCTTTCTTT. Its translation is CASSSGGTEAFF. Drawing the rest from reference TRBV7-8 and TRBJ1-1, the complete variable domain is GAGVSQSPRYKVAKRGQDVALRCDPISGHVSLFWYQQALGQGPEFLTYFQNEAQLDKSGLPSDRFFAERPEGSVSTLKIQRTQQEDSAVYLCASSSGGTEAFFGQGTRLTVV.

The CDR3 DNA reads as TGTGCCTGGAGGAGGGGACAGGGGGCCAGTCAGCCCCAGCATTTT. Protein: CAWRRGQGASQPQHF. The chain couples TRBV30 to TRBJ1-5; 12 bases line up with TRBD1. The CDR3 covers 15 residues. Germline V gene sequence: CDR1 GTSNPN, CDR2 SVGIG (reference sequence). The junction had 6 bases not matched to a gene; V was cut back by 3 bases and J by 6 bases.

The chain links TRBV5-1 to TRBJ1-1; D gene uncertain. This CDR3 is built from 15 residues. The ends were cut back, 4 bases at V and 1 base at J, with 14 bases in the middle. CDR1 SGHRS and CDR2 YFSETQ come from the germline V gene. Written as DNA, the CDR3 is TGCGCCAGCAGCCGTGAGGGAACCCGGAACACTGAAGCTTTCTTT. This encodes CASSREGTRNTEAFF. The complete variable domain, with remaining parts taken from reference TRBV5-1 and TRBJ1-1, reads KAGVTQTPRYLIKTRGQQVTLSCSPISGHRSVSWYQQTPGQGLQFLFEYFSETQRNKGNFPGRFSGRQFSNSRSEMNVSTLELGDSALYLCASSREGTRNTEAFFGQGTRLTVV.

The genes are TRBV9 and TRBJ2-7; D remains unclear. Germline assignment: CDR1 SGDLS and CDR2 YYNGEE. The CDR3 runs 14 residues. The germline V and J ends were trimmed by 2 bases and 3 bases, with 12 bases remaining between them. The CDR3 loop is CASSVLGNFYEQYF. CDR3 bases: TGTGCCAGCAGCGTCCTAGGAAATTTCTACGAGCAGTACTTC.

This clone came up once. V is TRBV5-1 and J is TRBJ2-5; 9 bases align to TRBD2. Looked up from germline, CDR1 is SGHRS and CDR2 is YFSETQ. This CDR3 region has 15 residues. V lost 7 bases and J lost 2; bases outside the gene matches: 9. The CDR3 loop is CASQRGGLAQETQYF. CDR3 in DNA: TGCGCCAGCCAGCGCGGAGGACTAGCGCAAGAGACCCAGTACTTC.

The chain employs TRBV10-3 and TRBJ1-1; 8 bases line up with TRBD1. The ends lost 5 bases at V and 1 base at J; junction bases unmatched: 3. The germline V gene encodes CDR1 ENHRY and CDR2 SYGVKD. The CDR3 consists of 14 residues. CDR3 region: CAISPDRENTEAFF. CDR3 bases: TGTGCCATCAGTCCGGACAGGGAGAACACTGAAGCTTTCTTT.

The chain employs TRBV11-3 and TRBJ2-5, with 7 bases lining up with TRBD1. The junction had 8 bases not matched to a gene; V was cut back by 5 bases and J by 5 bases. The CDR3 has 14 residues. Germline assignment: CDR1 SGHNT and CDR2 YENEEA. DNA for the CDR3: TGTGCCAGCAGCATGACAGGGAGTGGCGAGACCCAGTACTTC. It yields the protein CASSMTGSGETQYF.

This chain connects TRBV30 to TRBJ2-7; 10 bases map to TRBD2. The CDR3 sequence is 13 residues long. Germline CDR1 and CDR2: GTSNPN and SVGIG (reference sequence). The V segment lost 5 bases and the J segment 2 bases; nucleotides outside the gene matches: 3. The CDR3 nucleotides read TGTGCCTGGGCTAGCGGGAGAACCTACGAGCAGTACTTC. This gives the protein CAWASGRTYEQYF.

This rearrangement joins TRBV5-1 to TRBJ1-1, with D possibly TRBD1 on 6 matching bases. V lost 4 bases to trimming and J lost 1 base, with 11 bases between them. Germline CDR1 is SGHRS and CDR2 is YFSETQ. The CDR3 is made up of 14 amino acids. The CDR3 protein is CASSLQQGNTEAFF. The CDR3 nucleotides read TGCGCCAGCAGCCTGCAACAGGGGAACACTGAAGCTTTCTTT.

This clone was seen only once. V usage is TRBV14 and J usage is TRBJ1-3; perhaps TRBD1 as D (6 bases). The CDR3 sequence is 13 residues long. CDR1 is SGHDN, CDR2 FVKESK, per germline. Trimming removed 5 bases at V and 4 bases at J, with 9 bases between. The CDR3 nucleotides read TGTGCCAGCAGCTGGGGACAAGGAAACACCATATATTTT. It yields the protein CASSWGQGNTIYF.

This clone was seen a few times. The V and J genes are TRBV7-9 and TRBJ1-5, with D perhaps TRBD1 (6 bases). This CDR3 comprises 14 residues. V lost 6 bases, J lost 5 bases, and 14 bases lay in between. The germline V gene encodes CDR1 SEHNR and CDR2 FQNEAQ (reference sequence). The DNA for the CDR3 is TGTGCCAGCAGTTCACAGGGATGGGATCAGCCCCAGCATTTT. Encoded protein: CASSSQGWDQPQHF.

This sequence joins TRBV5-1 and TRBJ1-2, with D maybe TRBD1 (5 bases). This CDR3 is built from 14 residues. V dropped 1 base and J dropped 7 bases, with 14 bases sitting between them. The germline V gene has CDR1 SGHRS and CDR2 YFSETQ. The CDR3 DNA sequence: TGCGCCAGCAGCTTGCAGGGTTCCCTGGGTGGCTACACCTTC. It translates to CASSLQGSLGGYTF.

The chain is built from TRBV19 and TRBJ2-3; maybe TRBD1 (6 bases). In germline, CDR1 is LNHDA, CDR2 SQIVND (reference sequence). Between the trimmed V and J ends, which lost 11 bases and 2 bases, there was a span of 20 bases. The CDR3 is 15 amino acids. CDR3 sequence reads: CASHTGTGYTDTQYF. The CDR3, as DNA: TGTGCCTCCCACACGGGTACAGGGTACACAGATACGCAGTATTTT.

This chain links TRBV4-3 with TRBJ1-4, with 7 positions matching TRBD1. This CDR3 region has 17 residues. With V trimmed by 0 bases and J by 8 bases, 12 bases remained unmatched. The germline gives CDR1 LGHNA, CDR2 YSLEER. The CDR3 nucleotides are TGCGCCAGCAGCCAAGATATTTCAGGAGGGGGCTGGGAAAAACTGTTTTTT. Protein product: CASSQDISGGGWEKLFF.

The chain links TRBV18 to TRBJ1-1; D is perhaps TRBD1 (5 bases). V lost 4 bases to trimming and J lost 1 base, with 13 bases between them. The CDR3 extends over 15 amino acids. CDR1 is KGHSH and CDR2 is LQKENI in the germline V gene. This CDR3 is CASSHTREANTEAFF. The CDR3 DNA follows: TGTGCCAGCTCACACACCAGGGAGGCGAACACTGAAGCTTTCTTT.

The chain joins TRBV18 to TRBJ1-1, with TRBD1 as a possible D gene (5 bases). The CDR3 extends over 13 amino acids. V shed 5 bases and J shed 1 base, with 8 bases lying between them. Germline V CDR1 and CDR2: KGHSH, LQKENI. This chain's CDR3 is CASSVTGNTEAFF. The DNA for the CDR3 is TGTGCCAGCTCAGTCACAGGGAACACTGAAGCTTTCTTT.